These T cell receptor beta chains were read from a single sample in a study of T-cell reconstitution after alpha-beta-depleted transplantation in children. TCRdb passed the PCR reads through MiXCR, listing each CDR3 protein once. The table lists around 440,000 distinct CDR3 sequences, about 17% of them singletons. The sample was PBMCs, mostly from graft donor cells, taken 360 days after TCRalphabeta/CD19-depleted stem cell transplant. These receptors came from a boy less than two years old who had a stem cell transplant for Wiskott-Aldrich syndrome, so the T cells may come from the graft donor. The CDR3 runs from the conserved cysteine through the conserved F or W. Fields, in order: V gene, D gene, clone size, J gene, CDR3 DNA, CDR3 protein. The D gene is left open where the match is weak. Clone size is stated in some rows and not others, as once, few, many or a class when expanded.

TRBV6-2/TRBV6-3	NA	NA	TRBJ2-2	TGTGCCAGCAGGACCCTTAACACCGGGGAGCTGTTTTTT	CASRTLNTGELFF
TRBV7-2	NA	NA	TRBJ2-5	TGTGCCAGCAGCCCTTATCGGCGGGGTGGCGAGACCCAGTACTTC	CASSPYRRGGETQYF
TRBV5-1	NA	NA	TRBJ2-7	TGCGCCAGCAGCTCTACCTTACAGGGCTACGAGCAGTACTTC	CASSSTLQGYEQYF
TRBV19	NA	few	TRBJ2-7	TGTGCCAGTAGTCCACAGGGGATTGGGGGGTTTCGTGAGCAGTACTTC	CASSPQGIGGFREQYF
TRBV4-1	NA	NA	TRBJ2-1	TGCGCCAGCAGCCCTCTTACTAGCTCTACCTACAATGAGCAGTTCTTC	CASSPLTSSTYNEQFF
TRBV7-9	NA	NA	TRBJ1-1	TGTGCCAGCAGCTCTGACACTGAAGCTTTCTTT	CASSSDTEAFF
TRBV6-2/TRBV6-3	TRBD2	NA	TRBJ2-2	TGTGCCAGCAGTTACCATAGCGGGAGGGCCGGGGAGCTGTTTTTT	CASSYHSGRAGELFF
TRBV4-3	TRBD2	few	TRBJ2-1	TGCGCCAGCAGCCCAGGACTAGCGGGAGTGACGGAGCAGTTCTTC	CASSPGLAGVTEQFF
TRBV29-1	TRBD2	few	TRBJ2-2	TGCAGCGTTGAGGGAGCGGGAGGGCCGAACACCGGGGAGCTGTTTTTT	CSVEGAGGPNTGELFF
TRBV3-1	NA	NA	TRBJ2-7	TGTGCCAGCAGCCAAGGAGTGGGAGAGCAGTACTTC	CASSQGVGEQYF
TRBV5-1	NA	NA	TRBJ2-7	TGCGCCAGCAGTACCCTGATTAACTCCTACGAGCAGTACTTC	CASSTLINSYEQYF
TRBV15	NA	many	TRBJ2-2	TGTGCCACCAGCTCCCGAGGGGGCACCGGGGAGCTGTTTTTT	CATSSRGGTGELFF
TRBV29-1	NA	many	TRBJ2-1	TGCAGCGTTGAGAGGGGGAGTTACAATGAGCAGTTCTTC	CSVERGSYNEQFF
TRBV11-2	NA	few	TRBJ2-2	TGTGCCAGCAGCTTATACCAGACCTCAGCTCTTGATTTT	CASSLYQTSALDF
TRBV10-2	TRBD1	NA	TRBJ1-1	TGCGCCACCGGACGACAGGGGGAAGCTTTCTTT	CATGRQGEAFF
TRBV10-3	NA	few	TRBJ1-4	TGTGCCATCAGTGGACAGCGGGTGATCGCGAATGAAAAACTGTTTTTT	CAISGQRVIANEKLFF
TRBV7-2	NA	many	TRBJ2-7	TGTGCCAGCAGCCGGGACTACGAGCAGTACTTC	CASSRDYEQYF
TRBV21-1	NA	few	TRBJ2-3	TGTGCCACCGACACAGATACGCAGTATTTT	CATDTDTQYF
TRBV5-1	NA	NA	TRBJ2-5	TGCGCCAGCAGCTTAGAGGTACCTCAAGAGACCCAGTACTTC	CASSLEVPQETQYF
TRBV5-1	NA	few	TRBJ2-5	TGCGCCAGCAGCTTGGCGCAGGGGCTTTCGTACCAAGAGACCCAGTACTTC	CASSLAQGLSYQETQYF
TRBV18	NA	NA	TRBJ2-2	TGTGCCAGCTCACCACGCAGGGACGGGGAGCTGTTTTTT	CASSPRRDGELFF
TRBV24-1	NA	NA	TRBJ1-2	TGTGCCACCAGTGATTTAGGGGGTGATGGCTACACCTTC	CATSDLGGDGYTF
TRBV5-1	TRBD1	NA	TRBJ1-1	TGCGCCAGCAGACAACCGGGACAGGGAGACACTGAAGCTTTCTTT	CASRQPGQGDTEAFF
TRBV12-3/TRBV12-4	NA	few	TRBJ1-1	TGTGCCAGCAGTCCAAGGACAGTTTACACTGAAGCTTTCTTT	CASSPRTVYTEAFF
TRBV29-1	NA	NA	TRBJ2-7	TGCAGCGTCTCACAGGGCTCCTACGAGCAGTACTTC	CSVSQGSYEQYF
TRBV30	TRBD1	many	TRBJ2-3	TGTGCCTGGAGTTTGGGACAGGGGACCCCAGATACGCAGTATTTT	CAWSLGQGTPDTQYF
TRBV4-1	NA	NA	TRBJ1-6	TGCGCCAGCAGCCACGGGAGAGACGTAAATTCACCCCTCCACTTT	CASSHGRDVNSPLHF
TRBV20-1	TRBD2	NA	TRBJ2-1	TGCAGTGGGTTCGGAACTAGCGGGAGCCCCCTTTACAATGAGCAGTTCTTC	CSGFGTSGSPLYNEQFF
TRBV4-1	NA	NA	TRBJ2-7	TGCGCCAGCAGCCAAGATCGCCTTTTAGCTCCCTACGAGCAGTACTTC	CASSQDRLLAPYEQYF
TRBV18	NA	few	TRBJ2-1	TGTGCCAGCTCACCATTCTTTTACAATGAGCAGTTCTTC	CASSPFFYNEQFF
TRBV13	TRBD2	few	TRBJ2-2	TGTGCCAGCAGCTTATGGCTAGCGGGAGCGGTGAGCGGGGAGCTGTTTTTT	CASSLWLAGAVSGELFF
TRBV25-1	TRBD1	NA	TRBJ2-5	TGTGCCAGCAGTGAATTTAAGGGGGCCCTCGGAACAGAGACCCAGTACTTC	CASSEFKGALGTETQYF
TRBV27	TRBD1	few	TRBJ1-5	TGTGCCAGCCAAGGGACAGGGGGCAATCAGCCCCAGCATTTT	CASQGTGGNQPQHF
TRBV24-1	TRBD2	NA	TRBJ2-1	TGTGCCACCAGTGATTTGGGGACTAGCGGGAGTGGGAAGTTCTTC	CATSDLGTSGSGKFF
TRBV4-1	NA	NA	TRBJ2-7	TGCGCCAGCAGAAGGTACGAGCAGTACTTC	CASRRYEQYF
TRBV12-3/TRBV12-4	NA	NA	TRBJ1-4	TGTGCCAGCAGTTTAGGGGGAGGTTCTAATGAAAAACTGTTTTTT	CASSLGGGSNEKLFF
TRBV12-3/TRBV12-4	NA	few	TRBJ2-7	TGTGCCAGCACCCAAGGTCGCCGGCTATTGACCTACGAGCAGTACTTC	CASTQGRRLLTYEQYF
TRBV5-1	TRBD1	NA	TRBJ2-7	TGCGCCAGCAGCCTTGGTTGGGGCCTCCGGGACAGCCGCGTTGAGCAGTACTTC	CASSLGWGLRDSRVEQYF
TRBV4-1	NA	few	TRBJ1-4	TGCGCCAGCAGCCGAGGAGTGGCTAATGAAAAACTGTTTTTT	CASSRGVANEKLFF
TRBV5-6	NA	few	TRBJ2-3	TGTGCCAGCAGCTTGGGACAGAGTCACACAGATACGCAGTATTTT	CASSLGQSHTDTQYF
TRBV7-2	NA	few	TRBJ2-3	TGTGCCAGCAGCTCGATTCGGGCGGACCCAGATACGCAGTATTTT	CASSSIRADPDTQYF
TRBV7-6	TRBD1	few	TRBJ2-5	TGTGCCAGCAGCCGCGGACAGGGGGTTGGGCAAGAGACCCAGTACTTC	CASSRGQGVGQETQYF
TRBV6-2/TRBV6-3	NA	NA	TRBJ1-2	TGTGCCAGCAGTCGCCCGGACAAGCCCTACACCTTC	CASSRPDKPYTF
TRBV12-3/TRBV12-4	TRBD1	NA	TRBJ1-5	TGTGCCAGCAGTTTGACAGGGACTTATCAGCCCCAGCATTTT	CASSLTGTYQPQHF
TRBV20-1	NA	NA	TRBJ2-7	TGCAGTGCTAGAGGTCAGCGGGCTCCACCCTACGAGCAGTACTTC	CSARGQRAPPYEQYF
TRBV24-1	NA	NA	TRBJ2-2	TGTGCCACCAGTGATCCCTCAGGGTTCACCGGGGAGCTGTTTTTT	CATSDPSGFTGELFF
TRBV15	TRBD1	few	TRBJ2-5	TGTGCCACCAGCAGAGATTGGATTTCGTACAGGGGGCCCGAAGAGACCCAGTACTTC	CATSRDWISYRGPEETQYF
TRBV5-1	TRBD2	many	TRBJ2-1	TGCGCCAGCAGCTTAACTAGCGGGAGCTTGAATGAGCAGTTCTTC	CASSLTSGSLNEQFF
TRBV7-7	NA	NA	TRBJ2-5	TGTGCCAGCAGCCCCCGACACTCCGCCCTGGCCCAGTACTTC	CASSPRHSALAQYF
TRBV10-3	TRBD2	many	TRBJ2-7	TGTGCCATCTCTCTAGCGGGGCCACAGTACTACGAGCAGTACTTC	CAISLAGPQYYEQYF
TRBV20-1	NA	NA	TRBJ2-3	TGCAGTGCTACTGAAAGCACAGATACGCAGTATTTT	CSATESTDTQYF
TRBV7-4	NA	NA	TRBJ2-7	TGTGCCAGCAGCCCCCTGGGCAAAGGCCCCTACGAGCAGTACTTC	CASSPLGKGPYEQYF